This TCR beta chain was identified in a study of blood T cell repertoires in COVID-19. Germline CDR1 LNHDA, CDR2 SQIVND (reference sequence). The length of the CDR3 is 14 residues. V was shortened by 8 bases and J by 5 bases, with 18 bases between the two germline ends. Profiled with immunoSEQ multiplex PCR; TCRdb holds only in-frame clones, not every one. The profile shows 310,000 or so clones, about 84% of them singletons. The chain has TRBV19 and TRBJ1-2; D may be TRBD1 (6 bases). The TCR originated in a woman between 45 and 65 years old with acute or convalescent COVID-19. Sequencing used peripheral blood. CDR3 sequence (DNA): TGTGCCAGTGGGGTCGTGGGGGCCTCTTATGGCTACACCTTC. It encodes CASGVVGASYGYTF.